This is a list of T cell receptor beta chains from one sample in a study of cytomegalovirus exposure and HLA in healthy donors. Profiling relied on immunoSEQ multiplex PCR, and the TCRdb table lists in-frame clones only, not all of them. The repertoire includes some 100,000 clones, 60% to 85% of them detected once, and roughly 2.7% sits in the top ten. What was sequenced was PBMCs. These receptors originate from a female donor in good health and CMV-seronegative. CDR3s leave out the opening cysteine and the closing phenylalanine or tryptophan. Each record gives: V gene, D gene, clone size, CDR3 protein. D genes are given only for firm matches. Expanded clones are given a class, and other clones once, few, many or no size at all.

v_call: TRBV5-4; d_call: .; clone_size: .; cdr3_aa: ASSQASGDYNEQF
v_call: TRBV19; d_call: TRBD1; clone_size: .; cdr3_aa: ASSAPRGLGTDTQY
v_call: TRBV7-9; d_call: TRBD1; clone_size: .; cdr3_aa: ASSRGDRGRGQETQY
v_call: TRBV4-2; d_call: TRBD1; clone_size: .; cdr3_aa: ASSLTGTGDDGQF
v_call: TRBV9; d_call: TRBD2; clone_size: .; cdr3_aa: ASSVGGGAGNEQF
v_call: TRBV7-7; d_call: TRBD2; clone_size: .; cdr3_aa: ASSLAGGEQY
v_call: TRBV7-2; d_call: .; clone_size: .; cdr3_aa: ASSWNSRGNQPQH
v_call: TRBV19; d_call: .; clone_size: few; cdr3_aa: ASSADSYEQY
v_call: TRBV6-6; d_call: TRBD2; clone_size: .; cdr3_aa: ASSYGGGRNTGELF
v_call: TRBV12-5; d_call: TRBD1; clone_size: few; cdr3_aa: ASGQGAQPQH
v_call: TRBV28; d_call: .; clone_size: .; cdr3_aa: ASTPLGGFYEQY
v_call: TRBV30; d_call: .; clone_size: .; cdr3_aa: AWTSGYYEQY
v_call: TRBV6-4; d_call: .; clone_size: .; cdr3_aa: ASSLVPGDGTEAF
v_call: TRBV27; d_call: .; clone_size: .; cdr3_aa: ASSPILLRRGPPRANTGELF